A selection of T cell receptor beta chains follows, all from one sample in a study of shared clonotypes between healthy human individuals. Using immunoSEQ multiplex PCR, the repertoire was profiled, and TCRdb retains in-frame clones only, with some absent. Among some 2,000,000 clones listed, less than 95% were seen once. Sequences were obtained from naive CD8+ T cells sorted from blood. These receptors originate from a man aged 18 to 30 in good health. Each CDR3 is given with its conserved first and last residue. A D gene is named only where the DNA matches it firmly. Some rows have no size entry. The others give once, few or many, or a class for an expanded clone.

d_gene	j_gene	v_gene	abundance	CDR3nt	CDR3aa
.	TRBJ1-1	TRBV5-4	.	TGTGCCAGCAGCTTGGCGTGGCAGGCGAACACTGAAGCTTTCTTT	CASSLAWQANTEAFF
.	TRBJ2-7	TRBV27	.	TGTGCCAGCCGAGGGCCCCACTACGAGCAGTACTTC	CASRGPHYEQYF
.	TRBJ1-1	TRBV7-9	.	TGTGCCAGCAGAACTACGCAGGGCGGGACTGAAGCTTTCTTT	CASRTTQGGTEAFF
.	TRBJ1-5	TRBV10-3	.	TGTGCCATCAGTGACGAGGTCGGGGGGGTCACGCCCCAGCATTTT	CAISDEVGGVTPQHF
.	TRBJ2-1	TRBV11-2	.	TGTGCCAGCAGCCCACTCTTTGGAGACTTCTCCTACAATGAGCAGTTCTTC	CASSPLFGDFSYNEQFF
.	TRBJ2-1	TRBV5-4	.	TGTGCCAGCGCCACTAGCAACAATGAGCAGTTCTTC	CASATSNNEQFF
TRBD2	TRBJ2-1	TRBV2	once	TGTGCCAGCAGCGGTTTCGGAACTAGCGGGGGTTACAATGAGCAGTTCTTC	CASSGFGTSGGYNEQFF
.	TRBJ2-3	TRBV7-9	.	TGTGCCAGCAGCCGCATTGGAGATACGCAGTATTTT	CASSRIGDTQYF
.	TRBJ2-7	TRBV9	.	TGTGCCAGCAGCGCCGGAGGGGGTAGCGAGCAGTACTTC	CASSAGGGSEQYF
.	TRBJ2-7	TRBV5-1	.	TGCGCCAGCAGCCGTAGCGTTACCTACGAGCAGTACTTC	CASSRSVTYEQYF
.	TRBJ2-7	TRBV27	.	TGTGCCAGCAGTCTAGGGGGTGGGACCTACGAGCAGTACTTC	CASSLGGGTYEQYF
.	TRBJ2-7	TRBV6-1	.	TGTGCCAGCAGCATGACAGGATTGGCAGTCTACGAGCAGTACTTC	CASSMTGLAVYEQYF
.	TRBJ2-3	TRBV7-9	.	TGTGCCAGCAGCTACGGATCTTCGGATACGCAGTATTTT	CASSYGSSDTQYF
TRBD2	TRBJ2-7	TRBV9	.	TGTGCCAGCAGCCCCGGGCTAGCGGGATACGAGCAGTACTTC	CASSPGLAGYEQYF
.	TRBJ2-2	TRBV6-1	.	TGTGCCAGCACACCCACCGGGGAGCTGTTTTTT	CASTPTGELFF
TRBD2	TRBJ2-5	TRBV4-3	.	TGCGCCAGCAGCCAAGGGGCTGGACTAGCGGAAGAGACCCAGTACTTC	CASSQGAGLAEETQYF
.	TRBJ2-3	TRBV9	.	TGTGCCAGCAGCGCAGAGGGGGGAAGCACAGATACGCAGTATTTT	CASSAEGGSTDTQYF
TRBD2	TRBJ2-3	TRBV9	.	TGTGCCAGCAGCGTAGAGGCTGCGGGGGGGACAGATACGCAGTATTTT	CASSVEAAGGTDTQYF
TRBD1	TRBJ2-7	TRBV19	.	TGTGCCAGCTCCCCGGGGACAGGAAACTACGAGCAGTACTTC	CASSPGTGNYEQYF
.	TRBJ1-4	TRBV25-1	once	TGTGCCAGCAGTGAATTATTCCAGGGAGCGGAGGAAAAACTGTTTTTT	CASSELFQGAEEKLFF
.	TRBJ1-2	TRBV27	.	TGTGCCAGCAGTGGAACAGGGCTCTATGGCTACACCTTC	CASSGTGLYGYTF
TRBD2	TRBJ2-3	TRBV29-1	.	TGCAGCGTTGGAGGAGCTAGCGGGAGGGGCACCACAGATACGCAGTATTTT	CSVGGASGRGTTDTQYF
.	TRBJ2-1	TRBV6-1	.	TGTGCCAGCAGTGAAAACAGTGAGCAGTTCTTC	CASSENSEQFF
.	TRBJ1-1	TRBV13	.	TGTGCCAGCAGCCAATATGGGTCCGGGACGCCGAACACTGAAGCTTTCTTT	CASSQYGSGTPNTEAFF
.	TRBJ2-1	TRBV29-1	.	TGCAGCGCCGCGGCGAATGAGCAGTTCTTC	CSAAANEQFF
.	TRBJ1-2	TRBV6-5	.	TGTGCCAGCAGCCCAAGGGCAGATAACTATGGCTACACCTTC	CASSPRADNYGYTF
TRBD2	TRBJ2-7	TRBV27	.	TGTGCCAGCAGTTTATTTCTAGCGGGAGGGCAAGAGCAGTACTTC	CASSLFLAGGQEQYF
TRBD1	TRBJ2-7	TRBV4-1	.	TGCGCCAGCAGCCAAGTAACAGGGGGCGACTACGAGCAGTACTTC	CASSQVTGGDYEQYF
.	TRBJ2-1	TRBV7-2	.	TGTGCCAGCAGCTTAAAGGGAAACTCCTACAATGAGCAGTTCTTC	CASSLKGNSYNEQFF
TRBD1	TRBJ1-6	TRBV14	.	TGTGCCAGCAGCCACTGGACAGGGGGCGATTCACCCCTCCACTTT	CASSHWTGGDSPLHF
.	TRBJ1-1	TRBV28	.	TGTGCCAGCAGTTTATCTACTTTAGCTTTCTTT	CASSLSTLAFF
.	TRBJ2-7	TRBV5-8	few	TGTGCCAGCAGCTTGGAGGCAGGAACCTACGAGCAGTACTTC	CASSLEAGTYEQYF
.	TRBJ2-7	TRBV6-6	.	TGTGCCAGCAGTTACTCACCCATTTACGAGCAGTACTTC	CASSYSPIYEQYF
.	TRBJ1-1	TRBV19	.	TGTGCCAGTAACCTGGGACCACCCCGAACTGAAGCTTTCTTT	CASNLGPPRTEAFF
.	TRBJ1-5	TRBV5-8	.	TGTGCCAGCAGCCTGGCCCATTTT	CASSLAHF
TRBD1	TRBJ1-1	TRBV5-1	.	TGCGCCAGCAGCTTGGAGGAGGGGGCGAACACTGAAGCTTTCTTT	CASSLEEGANTEAFF
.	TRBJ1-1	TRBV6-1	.	TGTGCTGCCCAAGACCCTGAAGCTTTCTTT	CAAQDPEAFF
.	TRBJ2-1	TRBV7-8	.	TGTGCCAGCAGCGGAAGGAGTGACAATGAGCAGTTCTTC	CASSGRSDNEQFF
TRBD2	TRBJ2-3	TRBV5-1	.	TGCGCCAGCAGCACCGTCCCTAGCGGGGGGGGCACAGATACGCAGTATTTT	CASSTVPSGGGTDTQYF
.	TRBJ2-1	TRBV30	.	TGTGCCTGGAGTGTCACGACCTTTCCCCCGGAGCAGTTCTTC	CAWSVTTFPPEQFF
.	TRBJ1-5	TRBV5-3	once	TGTGCCAGAACCCCTTATCAGCCCCAGCATTTT	CARTPYQPQHF
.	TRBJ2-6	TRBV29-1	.	TGCAGCGTTGAACCAGGATCTGGGGCCAACGTCCTGACTTTC	CSVEPGSGANVLTF
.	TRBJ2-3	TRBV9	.	TGTGCCAGCAGCGTAGATGAGGGAGTTGTTGCAGATACGCAGTATTTT	CASSVDEGVVADTQYF
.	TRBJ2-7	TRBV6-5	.	TGTGCCAGCAGTTACTCTCCGACTCCTATTTACGAGCAGTACTTC	CASSYSPTPIYEQYF
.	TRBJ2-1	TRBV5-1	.	TGCGCCAGCAGCTTTTCGGGTCCTTACAATGAGCAGTTCTTC	CASSFSGPYNEQFF
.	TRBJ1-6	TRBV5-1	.	TGCGCCAGCAGCGGGGGGTTCGGTAATTCACCCCTCCACTTT	CASSGGFGNSPLHF
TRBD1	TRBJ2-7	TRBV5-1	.	TGCGCCAGCAGCCCGGGGACAGGGAGCCTCTCCTACGAGCAGTACTTC	CASSPGTGSLSYEQYF
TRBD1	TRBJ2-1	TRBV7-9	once	TGTGCCAGCAGCTTCGGACAGGGGGCTGAGAATGAGCAGTTCTTC	CASSFGQGAENEQFF
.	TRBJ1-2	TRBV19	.	TGTGCCAGTAGTCAGAGTATGAACTATGGCTACACCTTC	CASSQSMNYGYTF
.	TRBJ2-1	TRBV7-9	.	TGTGCCAGCAGCTTAGCCTACGGTAGGTTGAATGAGCAGTTCTTC	CASSLAYGRLNEQFF
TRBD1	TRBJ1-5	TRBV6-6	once	TGTGCCAGCAGCAGGGGGATTGAGGTTAATCAGCCCCAGCATTTT	CASSRGIEVNQPQHF
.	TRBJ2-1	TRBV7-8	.	TGTGCCAGCAGCGACACCCTAGGGGGTGGGTACAATGAGCAGTTCTTC	CASSDTLGGGYNEQFF
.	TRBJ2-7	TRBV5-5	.	TGTGCCAGCAGCTTTAGCGGTTCCTACGAGCAGTACTTC	CASSFSGSYEQYF
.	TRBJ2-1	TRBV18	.	TGTGCCAGCTCACCACCGAAAGGGTGGGGCTACAATGAGCAGTTCTTC	CASSPPKGWGYNEQFF
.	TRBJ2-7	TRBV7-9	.	TGTGCCAGCAGCTTAGGGACAACTGACGAGCAGTACTTC	CASSLGTTDEQYF
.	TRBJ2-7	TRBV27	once	TGTGCCAGCAGTTTACAGAGTCCGGGCTACGAGCAGTACTTC	CASSLQSPGYEQYF
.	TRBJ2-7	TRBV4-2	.	TGTGCCAGCAGCCAAGATTTTGTGACCAGGTCGGGCGAGCAGTACTTC	CASSQDFVTRSGEQYF
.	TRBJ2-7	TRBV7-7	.	TGTGCTAGCAGCTTAGCGCCTGTGGGCGAGGGATACGAGCAGTACTTC	CASSLAPVGEGYEQYF